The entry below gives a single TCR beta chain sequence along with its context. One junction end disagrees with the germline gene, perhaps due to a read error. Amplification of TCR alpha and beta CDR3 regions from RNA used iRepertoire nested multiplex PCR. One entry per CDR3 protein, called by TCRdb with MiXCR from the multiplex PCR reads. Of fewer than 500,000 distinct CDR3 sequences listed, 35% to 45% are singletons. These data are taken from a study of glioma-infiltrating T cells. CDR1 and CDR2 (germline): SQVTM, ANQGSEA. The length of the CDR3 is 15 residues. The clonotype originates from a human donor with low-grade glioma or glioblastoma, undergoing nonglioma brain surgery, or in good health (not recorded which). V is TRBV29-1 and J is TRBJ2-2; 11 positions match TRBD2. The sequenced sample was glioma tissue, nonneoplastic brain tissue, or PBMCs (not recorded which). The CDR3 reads CSVTSGSFNTRELFF. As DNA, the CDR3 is TGCAGCGTTACTAGCGGGAGCTTTAACACCAGGGAGCTGTTTTTT.